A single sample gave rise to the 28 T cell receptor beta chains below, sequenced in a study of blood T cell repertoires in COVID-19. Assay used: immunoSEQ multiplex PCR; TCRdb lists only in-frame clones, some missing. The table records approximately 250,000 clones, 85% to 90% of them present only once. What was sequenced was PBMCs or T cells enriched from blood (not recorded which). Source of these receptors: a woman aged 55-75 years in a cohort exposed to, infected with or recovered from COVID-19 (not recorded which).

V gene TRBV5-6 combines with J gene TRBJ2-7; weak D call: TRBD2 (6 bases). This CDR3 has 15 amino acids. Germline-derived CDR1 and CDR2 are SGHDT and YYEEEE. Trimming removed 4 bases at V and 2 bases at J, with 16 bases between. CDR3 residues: CASSPAAGWAYEQYF. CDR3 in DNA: TGTGCCAGCAGCCCGGCGGCGGGATGGGCCTACGAGCAGTACTTC.

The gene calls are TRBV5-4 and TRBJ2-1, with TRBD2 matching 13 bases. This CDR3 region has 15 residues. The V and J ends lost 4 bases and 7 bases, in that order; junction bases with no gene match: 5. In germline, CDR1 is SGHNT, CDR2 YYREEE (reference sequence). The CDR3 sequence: CASSLLAGGQNEQFF. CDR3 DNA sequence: TGTGCCAGCAGCCTACTAGCGGGAGGGCAAAATGAGCAGTTCTTC.

In nucleotides, the CDR3 is TGTGCCAGCAGCCCTTTCAGGAGGGCCGGTGAGCAGTTCTTC. Protein product: CASSPFRRAGEQFF. This chain joins TRBV7-2 and TRBJ2-1; D might be TRBD2 (6 bases). V was shortened by 5 bases and J by 9 bases, with 17 bases between the two germline ends. Germline CDR1 SGHTA, CDR2 FQGNSA. This CDR3 is built from 14 residues.

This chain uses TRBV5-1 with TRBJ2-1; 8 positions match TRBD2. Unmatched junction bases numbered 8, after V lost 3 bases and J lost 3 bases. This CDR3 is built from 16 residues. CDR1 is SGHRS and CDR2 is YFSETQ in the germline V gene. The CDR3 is CASSSRGGGSYNEQFF. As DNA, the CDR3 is TGCGCCAGCAGCTCCCGGGGGGGCGGGAGCTACAATGAGCAGTTCTTC.

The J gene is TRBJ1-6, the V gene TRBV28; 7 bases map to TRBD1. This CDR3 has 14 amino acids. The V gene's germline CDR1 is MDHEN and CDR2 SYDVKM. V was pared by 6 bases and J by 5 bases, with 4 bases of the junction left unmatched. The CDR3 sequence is CASRTGQNNSPLHF. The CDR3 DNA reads TGTGCCAGCAGGACGGGACAGAATAATTCACCCCTCCACTTT.

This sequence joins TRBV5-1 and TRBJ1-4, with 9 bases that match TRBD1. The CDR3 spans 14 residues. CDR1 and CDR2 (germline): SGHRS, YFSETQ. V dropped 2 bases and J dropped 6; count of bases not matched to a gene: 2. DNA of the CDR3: TGCGCCAGCAGCTTAAGGGACAGGGATGAAAAACTGTTTTTT. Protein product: CASSLRDRDEKLFF. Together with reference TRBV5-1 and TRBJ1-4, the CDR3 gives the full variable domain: KAGVTQTPRYLIKTRGQQVTLSCSPISGHRSVSWYQQTPGQGLQFLFEYFSETQRNKGNFPGRFSGRQFSNSRSEMNVSTLELGDSALYLCASSLRDRDEKLFFGSGTQLSVL.

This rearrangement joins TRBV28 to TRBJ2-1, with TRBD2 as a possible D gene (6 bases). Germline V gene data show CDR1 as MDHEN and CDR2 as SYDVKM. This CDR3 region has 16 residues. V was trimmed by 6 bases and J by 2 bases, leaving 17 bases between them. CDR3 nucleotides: TGTGCCAGCAGCCTTAGGGGCGGGAAGGCCTACAATGAGCAGTTCTTC. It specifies CASSLRGGKAYNEQFF.

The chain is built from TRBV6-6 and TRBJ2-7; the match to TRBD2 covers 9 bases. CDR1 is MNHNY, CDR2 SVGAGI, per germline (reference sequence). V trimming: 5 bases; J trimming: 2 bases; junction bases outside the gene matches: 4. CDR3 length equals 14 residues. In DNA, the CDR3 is TGTGCCAGCAGTCGAAGCGGGAGGACCTACGAGCAGTACTTC. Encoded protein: CASSRSGRTYEQYF.

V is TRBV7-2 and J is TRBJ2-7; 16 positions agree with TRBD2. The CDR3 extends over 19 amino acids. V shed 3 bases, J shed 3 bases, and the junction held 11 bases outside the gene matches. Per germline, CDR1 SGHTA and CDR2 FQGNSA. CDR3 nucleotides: TGTGCCAGCAGCTTTACCCCGGGACTAGCGGGAGGGAGGAACTACGAGCAGTACTTC. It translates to CASSFTPGLAGGRNYEQYF.

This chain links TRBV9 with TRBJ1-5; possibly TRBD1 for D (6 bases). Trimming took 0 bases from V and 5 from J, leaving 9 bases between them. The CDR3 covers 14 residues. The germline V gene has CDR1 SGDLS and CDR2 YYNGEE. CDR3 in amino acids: CASSVGRGDQPQHF. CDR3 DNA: TGTGCCAGCAGCGTAGGCAGGGGAGATCAGCCCCAGCATTTT. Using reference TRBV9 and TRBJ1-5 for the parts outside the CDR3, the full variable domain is DSGVTQTPKHLITATGQRVTLRCSPRSGDLSVYWYQQSLDQGLQFLIQYYNGEERAKGNILERFSAQQFPDLHSELNLSSLELGDSALYFCASSVGRGDQPQHFGDGTRLSIL.

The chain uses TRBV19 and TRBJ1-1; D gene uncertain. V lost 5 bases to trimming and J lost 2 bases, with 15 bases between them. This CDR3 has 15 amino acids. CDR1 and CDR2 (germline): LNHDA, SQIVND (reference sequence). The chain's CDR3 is CASSYSPGVNTEAFF. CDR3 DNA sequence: TGTGCCAGTAGTTACTCGCCGGGTGTCAACACTGAAGCTTTCTTT.

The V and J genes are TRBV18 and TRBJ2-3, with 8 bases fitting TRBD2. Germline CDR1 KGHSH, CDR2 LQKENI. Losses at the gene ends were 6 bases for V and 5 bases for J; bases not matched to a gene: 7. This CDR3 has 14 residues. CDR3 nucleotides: TGTGCCAGCTCTGATAGCGGGGTCCGAGATACGCAGTATTTT. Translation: CASSDSGVRDTQYF. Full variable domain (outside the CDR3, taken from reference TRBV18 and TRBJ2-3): NAGVMQNPRHLVRRRGQEARLRCSPMKGHSHVYWYRQLPEEGLKFMVYLQKENIIDESGMPKERFSAEFPKEGPSILRIQQVVRGDSAAYFCASSDSGVRDTQYFGPGTRLTVL.

The CDR3 sequence: CASTADRDTEAFF. As DNA, the CDR3 is TGTGCCAGCACCGCCGACAGGGACACTGAAGCTTTCTTT. This rearrangement joins TRBV2 to TRBJ1-1, with 7 bases matching TRBD1. This CDR3 region has 13 residues. V was clipped by 7 bases and J by 3 bases; unmatched bases: 5. Germline loops: CDR1 SNHLY, CDR2 FYNNEI.

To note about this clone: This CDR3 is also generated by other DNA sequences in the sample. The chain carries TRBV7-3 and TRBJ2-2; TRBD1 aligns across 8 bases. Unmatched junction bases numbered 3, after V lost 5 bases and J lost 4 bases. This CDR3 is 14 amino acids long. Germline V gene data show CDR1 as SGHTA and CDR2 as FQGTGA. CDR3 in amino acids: CASSRQGPTGELFF. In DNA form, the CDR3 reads TGTGCCAGCAGCCGACAGGGGCCCACCGGGGAGCTGTTTTTT.

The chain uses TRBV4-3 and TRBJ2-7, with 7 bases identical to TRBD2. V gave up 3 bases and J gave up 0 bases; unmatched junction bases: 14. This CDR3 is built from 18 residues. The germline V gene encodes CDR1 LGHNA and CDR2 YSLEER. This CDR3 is CASSQVGAGPTRSYEQYF. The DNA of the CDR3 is TGCGCCAGCAGCCAGGTTGGAGCGGGGCCTACGCGCTCCTACGAGCAGTACTTC.

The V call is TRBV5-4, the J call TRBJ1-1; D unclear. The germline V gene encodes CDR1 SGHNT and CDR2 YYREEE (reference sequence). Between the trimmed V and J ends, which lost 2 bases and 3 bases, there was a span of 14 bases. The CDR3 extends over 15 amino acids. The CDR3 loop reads CASSFSGGGYTEAFF. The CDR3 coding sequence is TGTGCCAGCAGCTTTTCGGGCGGCGGGTACACTGAAGCTTTCTTT. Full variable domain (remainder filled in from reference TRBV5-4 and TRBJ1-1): ETGVTQSPTHLIKTRGQQVTLRCSSQSGHNTVSWYQQALGQGPQFIFQYYREEENGRGNFPPRFSGLQFPNYSSELNVNALELDDSALYLCASSFSGGGYTEAFFGQGTRLTVV.

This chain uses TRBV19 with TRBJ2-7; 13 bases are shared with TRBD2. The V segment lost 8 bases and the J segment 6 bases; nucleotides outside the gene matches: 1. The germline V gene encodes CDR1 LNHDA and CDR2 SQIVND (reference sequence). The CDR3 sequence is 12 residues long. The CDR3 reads CASGLAGAEQYF. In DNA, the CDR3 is TGTGCCAGTGGACTAGCGGGAGCCGAGCAGTACTTC.

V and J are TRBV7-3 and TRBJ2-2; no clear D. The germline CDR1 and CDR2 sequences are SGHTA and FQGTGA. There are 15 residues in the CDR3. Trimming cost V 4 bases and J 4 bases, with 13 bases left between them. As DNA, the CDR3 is TGTGCCAGCAGCTCCGGCGTACAGAGCACCGGGGAGCTGTTTTTT. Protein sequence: CASSSGVQSTGELFF.

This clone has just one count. CDR3 amino acids: CASSPKDSNYGYTF. The CDR3 DNA is TGTGCCAGCAGCCCGAAGGACAGTAACTATGGCTACACCTTC. The chain links TRBV7-3 to TRBJ1-2; maybe TRBD1 (6 bases). This CDR3 is 14 amino acids long. With 5 bases removed from V and 1 base from J, the gap between germline ends came to 11 bases. The germline V gene has CDR1 SGHTA and CDR2 FQGTGA.

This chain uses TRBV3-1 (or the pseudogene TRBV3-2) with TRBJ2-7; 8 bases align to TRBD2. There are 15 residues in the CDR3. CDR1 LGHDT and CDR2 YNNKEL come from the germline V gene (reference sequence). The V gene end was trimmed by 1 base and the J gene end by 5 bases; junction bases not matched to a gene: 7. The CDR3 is CASSQAAAGDDEQYF. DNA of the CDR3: TGTGCCAGCAGCCAAGCCGCAGCGGGAGACGACGAGCAGTACTTC.

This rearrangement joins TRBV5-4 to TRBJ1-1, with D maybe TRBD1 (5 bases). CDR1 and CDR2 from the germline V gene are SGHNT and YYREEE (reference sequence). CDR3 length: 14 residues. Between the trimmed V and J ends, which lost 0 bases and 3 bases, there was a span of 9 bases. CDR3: CASSLVGVDTEAFF. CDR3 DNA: TGTGCCAGCAGCTTGGTAGGGGTGGACACTGAAGCTTTCTTT.

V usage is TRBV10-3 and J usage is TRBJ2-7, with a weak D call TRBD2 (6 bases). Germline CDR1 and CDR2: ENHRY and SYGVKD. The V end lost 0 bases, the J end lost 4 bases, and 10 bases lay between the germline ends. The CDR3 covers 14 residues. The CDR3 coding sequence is TGTGCCATCAGTGAGTCGACTAGAACGTACGAGCAGTACTTC. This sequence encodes CAISESTRTYEQYF.

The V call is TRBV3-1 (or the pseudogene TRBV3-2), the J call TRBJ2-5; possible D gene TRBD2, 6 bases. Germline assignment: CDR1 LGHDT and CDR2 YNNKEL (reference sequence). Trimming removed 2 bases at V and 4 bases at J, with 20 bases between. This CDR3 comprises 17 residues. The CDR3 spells CASSQSRRSPGGETQYF. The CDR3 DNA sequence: TGTGCCAGCAGCCAATCAAGACGCTCTCCCGGGGGAGAGACCCAGTACTTC.

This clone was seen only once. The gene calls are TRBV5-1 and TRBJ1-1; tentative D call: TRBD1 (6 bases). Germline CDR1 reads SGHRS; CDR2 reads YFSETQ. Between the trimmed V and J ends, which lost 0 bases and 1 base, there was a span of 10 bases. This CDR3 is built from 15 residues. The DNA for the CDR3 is TGCGCCAGCAGCTTGGCAGGGGACCCGAACACTGAAGCTTTCTTT. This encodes CASSLAGDPNTEAFF.

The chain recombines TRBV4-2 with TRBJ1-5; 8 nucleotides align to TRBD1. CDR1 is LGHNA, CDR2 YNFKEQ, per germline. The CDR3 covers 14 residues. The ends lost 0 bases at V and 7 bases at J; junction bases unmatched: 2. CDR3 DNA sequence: TGTGCCAGCAGCCAAGACAGGGGGCGACAGCCCCAGCATTTT. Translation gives CASSQDRGRQPQHF.

In DNA, the CDR3 is TGTGCCAGCCGGAAGGACAGGGAAGGCTACGAGCAGTACTTC. It is translated as CASRKDREGYEQYF. The gene calls are TRBV6-1 and TRBJ2-7; 8 bases map to TRBD1. The CDR3 loop spans 14 amino acids. Germline-derived CDR1 and CDR2 are MNHNS and SASEGT. V lost 8 bases to trimming and J lost 3 bases; unmatched junction nucleotides: 9.

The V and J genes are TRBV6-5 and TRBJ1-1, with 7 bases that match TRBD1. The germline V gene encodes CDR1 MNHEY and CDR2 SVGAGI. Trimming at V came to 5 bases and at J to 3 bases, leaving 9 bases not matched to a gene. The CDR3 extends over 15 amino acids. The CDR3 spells CASSPTGKGDTEAFF. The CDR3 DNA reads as TGTGCCAGCAGTCCGACAGGGAAGGGTGACACTGAAGCTTTCTTT.

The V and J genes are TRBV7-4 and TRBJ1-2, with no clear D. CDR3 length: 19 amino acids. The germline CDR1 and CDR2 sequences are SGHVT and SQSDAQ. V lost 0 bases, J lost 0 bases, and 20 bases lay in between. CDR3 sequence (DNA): TGTGCCAGCAGCTTAGCCCCGGGAGTGAGAGTCCTAGCTAACTATGGCTACACCTTC. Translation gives CASSLAPGVRVLANYGYTF.